This passage covers 19 T cell receptor beta chains from one sample sequenced in a study of CXCR3-negative and CXCR3-positive naive CD8 T cells. Each TRB cDNA library was prepared by 5' RACE (with UMI labels). TCRdb reprocessed the 5' RACE reads and stores each CDR3 protein as one record, lacking DNA. The sample data list approximately 7,000 distinct CDR3 sequences. Sequences were obtained from naive CXCR3- CD8+ T cells from blood. Subset of the sample: CD45RO-CCR7+CD27+CD95- naive CD8+ T cells lacking CXCR3 (TNR3-). The receptor source for this set is a human donor in good health. Some clones in this sample may be carry-over from other donors' samples.

Its frequency marks this clonotype as medium-sized. The V call is TRBV29-1, the J call TRBJ2-1; checking the TCRdb D call of TRBD1 is not possible without DNA. The CDR3 loop spans 14 amino acids. CDR1 and CDR2 (germline): SQVTM, ANQGSEA. The CDR3 here is CSAPGALSYNEQFF.

This sequence joins TRBV14 and TRBJ2-7. Germline V CDR1 and CDR2: SGHDN, FVKESK. The CDR3 spans 15 residues. The CDR3 spells CASSQDSYQTYEQYF.

The rearrangement joins TRBV7-2 to TRBJ1-1; the D call of TRBD1 rests on TCRdb alone, since no DNA is present to check it. CDR1 and CDR2 from the germline V gene are SGHTA and FQGNSA. The CDR3 loop spans 18 amino acids. The CDR3 reads CASSFFGQWADGNTEAFF.

V and J are TRBV29-1 and TRBJ2-7; the D call from TCRdb, TRBD2, cannot be confirmed without DNA. Germline values: CDR1 SQVTM, CDR2 ANQGSEA. CDR3 length: 13 residues. CDR3: CSVTSGGSYEQYF.

The CDR3 spells CASSSRVALASYNEQFF. J is TRBJ2-1 and V is TRBV9; TCRdb picks TRBD2, but there is no DNA to check that call. The germline CDR1 and CDR2 sequences are SGDLS and YYNGEE. This CDR3 is built from 17 residues. The full variable domain, in which reference TRBV9 and TRBJ2-1 provide the parts outside the CDR3, is DSGVTQTPKHLITATGQRVTLRCSPRSGDLSVYWYQQSLDQGLQFLIQYYNGEERAKGNILERFSAQQFPDLHSELNLSSLELGDSALYFCASSSRVALASYNEQFFGPGTRLTVL.

The chain recombines TRBV7-3 with TRBJ2-3. The CDR3 covers 14 residues. Germline assignment: CDR1 SGHTA and CDR2 FQGTGA. This CDR3 reads CASSLDPGLSTQYF.

V gene TRBV7-2 combines with J gene TRBJ2-1; checking the TCRdb D call of TRBD1 is not possible without DNA. The CDR3 loop spans 15 amino acids. CDR1 is SGHTA, CDR2 FQGNSA, per germline. The CDR3: CASSVQGVASDEQFF.

This clonotype is deemed medium-sized (0.01 to 0.1%) by its frequency. V usage is TRBV4-3 and J usage is TRBJ1-1. The CDR3 loop spans 14 amino acids. Germline CDR1 LGHNA, CDR2 YSLEER. The CDR3 sequence: CASSQGEGRAEAFF.

The rearrangement joins TRBV9 to TRBJ2-7. Germline CDR1 and CDR2: SGDLS and YYNGEE. This CDR3 is built from 15 residues. The CDR3 sequence is CASSVDEGASYEQYF.

The rearrangement joins TRBV15 to TRBJ2-5; TCRdb's D call, TRBD1, is unchecked because there is no DNA. This CDR3 contains 15 residues. CDR1 is LNHNV, CDR2 YYDKDF, per germline (reference sequence). The CDR3 protein is CATSRDRGDSETQYF.

The genes are TRBV5-4 and TRBJ1-1. This CDR3 comprises 13 residues. The V gene's germline CDR1 is SGHNT and CDR2 YYREEE (reference sequence). This CDR3 reads CASSSGSNTEAFF.

The chain recombines TRBV11-2 with TRBJ2-1; the TCRdb D gene call, TRBD2, has no DNA to confirm it. CDR3 size: 17 residues. The germline V gene encodes CDR1 SGHAT and CDR2 FQNNGV. The CDR3 sequence is CASSQLAGDRGAGEQFF.

This clonotype is classed as medium-sized by frequency. This sequence joins TRBV28 and TRBJ2-5; the TCRdb call, TRBD2, lacks DNA for checking. The CDR3 sequence is 14 residues long. Germline V lookup: CDR1 MDHEN, CDR2 SYDVKM. CDR3 residues: CASREGRHQETQYF.

This clonotype counts as medium-sized (0.01 to 0.1%) by frequency. The chain employs TRBV29-1 and TRBJ2-7; TCRdb's D gene call, TRBD1, goes unchecked for lack of DNA. The CDR3 loop spans 12 amino acids. From germline, CDR1 is SQVTM and CDR2 ANQGSEA. CDR3 sequence: CSARDSSYEQYF.

This CDR3 is CASSLGAGADTQYF. The chain links TRBV5-1 to TRBJ2-3; there is no DNA to check the TCRdb D call of TRBD2. The CDR3 contains 14 residues. From germline, CDR1 is SGHRS and CDR2 YFSETQ.

According to its frequency, this clonotype is medium-sized. This chain uses TRBV29-1 with TRBJ2-1; TCRdb's D gene call, TRBD2, goes unchecked for lack of DNA. The germline gives CDR1 SQVTM, CDR2 ANQGSEA. This CDR3 is built from 15 residues. CDR3 protein: CSVEEVLAGYNEQFF.

V and J are TRBV6-5 and TRBJ1-5. The germline V gene encodes CDR1 MNHEY and CDR2 SVGAGI. The CDR3 covers 17 residues. The CDR3 loop reads CASSYSMIRGPNQPQHF.

This clonotype is deemed medium-sized by its frequency. The V call is TRBV4-1, the J call TRBJ2-1; TCRdb calls TRBD2, which cannot be checked without DNA. This CDR3 region has 18 residues. CDR1 and CDR2 (germline): MGHRA, YSYEKL. The CDR3 is CASSQDRGSGSGYNEQFF.

This clonotype counts as medium-sized by frequency. The genes are TRBV12-3 or TRBV12-4 and TRBJ1-5; the D call of TRBD1 rests on TCRdb alone, since no DNA is present to check it. The CDR3 has 14 amino acids. The CDR3 sequence: CASRKQGEGQPQHF.